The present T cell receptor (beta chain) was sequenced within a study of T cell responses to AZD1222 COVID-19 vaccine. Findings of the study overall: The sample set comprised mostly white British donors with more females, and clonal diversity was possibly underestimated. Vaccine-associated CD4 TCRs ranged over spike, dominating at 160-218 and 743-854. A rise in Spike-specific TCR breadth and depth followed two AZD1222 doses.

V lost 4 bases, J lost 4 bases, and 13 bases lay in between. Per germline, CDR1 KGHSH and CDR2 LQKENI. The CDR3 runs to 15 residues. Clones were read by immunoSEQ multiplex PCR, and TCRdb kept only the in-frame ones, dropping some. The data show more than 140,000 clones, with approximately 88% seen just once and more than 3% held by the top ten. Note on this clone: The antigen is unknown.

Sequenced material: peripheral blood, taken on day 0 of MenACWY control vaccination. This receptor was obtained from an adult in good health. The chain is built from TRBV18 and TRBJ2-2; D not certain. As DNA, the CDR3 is TGTGCCAGCTCACACGATACCAGAGCCACCGGGGAGCTGTTTTTT. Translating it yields CASSHDTRATGELFF.